This TCR beta chain was sequenced during a study of T cell responses to AZD1222 COVID-19 vaccine. TCRdb keeps only in-frame clones here, not all; method: immunoSEQ multiplex PCR. The sample has roughly 70,000 clones; 60% to 85% are singletons. Comments on this clone: Its specificity is unknown.

Study-level points and caveats: Clonal diversity may have been underestimated in mostly white British donors. When two AZD1222 doses had been given, Spike-specific TCR breadth and depth rose. Vaccine-associated CD4 TCRs ranged over spike, dominating at 160-218 and 743-854. Repertoire sampling occurred only after the peak T cell response.

CDR1 MNHEY and CDR2 SMNVEV come from the germline V gene (reference sequence). V gave up 5 bases and J gave up 8 bases; unmatched junction bases: 11. The CDR3 consists of 15 residues. The sample was peripheral blood, taken on day 0 of MenACWY control vaccination. This receptor was taken from an adult in good health. The chain employs TRBV27 and TRBJ2-1; 8 bases are shared with TRBD2. The DNA for the CDR3 is TGTGCCAGCAGTCCCCCGGGGGGGCCTATCGATGAGCAGTTCTTC. The encoded protein is CASSPPGGPIDEQFF.